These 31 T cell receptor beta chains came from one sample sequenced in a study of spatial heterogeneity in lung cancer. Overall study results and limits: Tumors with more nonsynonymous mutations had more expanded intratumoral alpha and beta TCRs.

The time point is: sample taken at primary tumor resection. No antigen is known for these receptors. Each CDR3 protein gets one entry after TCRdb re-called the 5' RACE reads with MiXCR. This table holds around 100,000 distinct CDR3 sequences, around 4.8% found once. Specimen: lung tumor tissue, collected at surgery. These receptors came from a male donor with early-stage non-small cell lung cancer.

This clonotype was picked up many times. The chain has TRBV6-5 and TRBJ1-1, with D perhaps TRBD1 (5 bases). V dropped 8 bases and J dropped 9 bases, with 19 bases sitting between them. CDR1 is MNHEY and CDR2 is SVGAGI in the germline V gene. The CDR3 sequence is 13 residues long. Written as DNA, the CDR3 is TGTGCCAGCGGGTGGGGCAGGGACCTCCAAGCTTTCTTT. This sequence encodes CASGWGRDLQAFF.

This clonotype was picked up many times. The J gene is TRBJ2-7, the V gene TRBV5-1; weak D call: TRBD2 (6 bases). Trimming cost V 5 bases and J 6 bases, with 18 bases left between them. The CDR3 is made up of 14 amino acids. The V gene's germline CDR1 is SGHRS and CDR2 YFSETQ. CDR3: CASRVLAENPEQYF. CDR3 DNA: TGCGCCAGCAGGGTACTAGCTGAAAACCCCGAGCAGTACTTC.

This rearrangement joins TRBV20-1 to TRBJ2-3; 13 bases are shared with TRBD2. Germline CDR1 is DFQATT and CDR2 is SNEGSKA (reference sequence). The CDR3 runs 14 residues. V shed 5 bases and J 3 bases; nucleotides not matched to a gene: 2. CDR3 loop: CSAGTSGKTDTQYF. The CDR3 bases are TGCAGTGCTGGGACTAGCGGGAAGACAGATACGCAGTATTTT.

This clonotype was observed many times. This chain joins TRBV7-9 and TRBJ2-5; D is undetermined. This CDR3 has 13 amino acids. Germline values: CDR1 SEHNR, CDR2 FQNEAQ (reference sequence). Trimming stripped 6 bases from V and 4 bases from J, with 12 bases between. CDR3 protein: CASRIPISETQYF. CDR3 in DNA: TGTGCCAGCAGGATCCCCATCTCAGAGACCCAGTACTTC.

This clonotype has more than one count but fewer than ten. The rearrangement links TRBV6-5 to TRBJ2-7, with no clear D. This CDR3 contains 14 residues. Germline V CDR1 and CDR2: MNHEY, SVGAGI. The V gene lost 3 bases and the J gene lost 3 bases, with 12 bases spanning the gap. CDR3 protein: CASSYSGQHYEQYF. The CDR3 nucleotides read TGTGCCAGCAGTTATTCCGGGCAGCACTACGAGCAGTACTTC.

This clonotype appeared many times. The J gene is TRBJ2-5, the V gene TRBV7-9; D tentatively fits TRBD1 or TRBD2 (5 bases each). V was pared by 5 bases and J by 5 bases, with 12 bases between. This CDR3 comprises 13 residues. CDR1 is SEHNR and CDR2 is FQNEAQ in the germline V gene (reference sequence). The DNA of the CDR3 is TGTGCCAGCAGCCCTCAGTGGGGGGAGACCCAGTACTTC. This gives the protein CASSPQWGETQYF.

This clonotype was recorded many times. CDR3 sequence (DNA): TGTGGCGCCGGGAGGCGTAAGGGAATCAAAAACATTCAGTACTTC. Protein sequence: CGAGRRKGIKNIQYF. The chain carries TRBV28 and TRBJ2-4, with TRBD2 matching over 7 bases. CDR1 and CDR2 (germline): MDHEN, SYDVKM. The CDR3 has 15 amino acids. The whole variable domain, filled in from reference TRBV28 and TRBJ2-4, reads DVKVTQSSRYLVKRTGEKVFLECVQDMDHENMFWYRQDPGLGLRLIYFSYDVKMKEKGDIPEGYSVSREKKERFSLILESASTNQTSMYLCGAGRRKGIKNIQYFGAGTRLSVL.

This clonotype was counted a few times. This CDR3 reads CASSITTGDTQYF. In DNA form, the CDR3 reads TGTGCCAGCAGTATTACGACGGGCGATACGCAGTATTTT. J is TRBJ2-3 and V is TRBV6-5; no clear D. The germline V gene encodes CDR1 MNHEY and CDR2 SVGAGI. This CDR3 region has 13 residues. V lost 5 bases and J 6 bases, leaving 12 bases between the germline ends.

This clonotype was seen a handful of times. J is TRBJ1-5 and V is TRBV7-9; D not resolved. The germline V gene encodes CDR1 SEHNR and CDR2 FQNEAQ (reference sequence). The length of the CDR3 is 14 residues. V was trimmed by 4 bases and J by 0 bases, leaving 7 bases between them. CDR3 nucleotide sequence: TGTGCCAGCAGCTCGGGATTTAGCAATCAGCCCCAGCATTTT. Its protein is CASSSGFSNQPQHF.

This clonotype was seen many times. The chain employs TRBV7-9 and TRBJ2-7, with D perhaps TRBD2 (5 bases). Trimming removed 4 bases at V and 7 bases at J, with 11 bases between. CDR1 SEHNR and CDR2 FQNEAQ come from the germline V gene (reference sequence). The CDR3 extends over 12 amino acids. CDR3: CASSSPRGEQYF. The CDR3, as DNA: TGTGCCAGCAGCTCCCCTCGGGGTGAGCAGTACTTC.

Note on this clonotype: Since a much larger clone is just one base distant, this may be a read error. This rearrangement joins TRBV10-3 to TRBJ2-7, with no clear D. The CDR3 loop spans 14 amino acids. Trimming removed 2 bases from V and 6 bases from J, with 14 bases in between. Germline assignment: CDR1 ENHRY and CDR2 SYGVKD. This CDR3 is CAISEPAGLGEQYF. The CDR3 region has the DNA TGTGCCATCAGTGAGCCTGCTGGATTGGGCGAGCAGTACTTC.

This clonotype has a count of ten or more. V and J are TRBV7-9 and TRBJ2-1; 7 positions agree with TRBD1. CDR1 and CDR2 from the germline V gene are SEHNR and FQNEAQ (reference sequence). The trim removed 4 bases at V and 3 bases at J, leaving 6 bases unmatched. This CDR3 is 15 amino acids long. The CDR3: CASSSLGQRYNEQFF. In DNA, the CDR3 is TGTGCCAGCAGCTCATTGGGACAGCGCTACAATGAGCAGTTCTTC.

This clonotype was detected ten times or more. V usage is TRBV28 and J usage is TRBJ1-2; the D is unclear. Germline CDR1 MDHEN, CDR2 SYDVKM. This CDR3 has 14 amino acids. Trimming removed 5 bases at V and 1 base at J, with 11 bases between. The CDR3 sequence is CASSPSHFNYGYTF. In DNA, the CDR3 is TGTGCCAGCAGTCCGAGTCACTTTAACTATGGCTACACCTTC.

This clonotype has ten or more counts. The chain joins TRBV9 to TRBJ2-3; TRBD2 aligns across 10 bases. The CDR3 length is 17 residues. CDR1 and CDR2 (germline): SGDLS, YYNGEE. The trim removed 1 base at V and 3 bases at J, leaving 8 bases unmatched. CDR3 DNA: TGTGCCAGCAGCGTAACCCCGAGCGGGAGGGGGACAGATACGCAGTATTTT. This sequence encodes CASSVTPSGRGTDTQYF.

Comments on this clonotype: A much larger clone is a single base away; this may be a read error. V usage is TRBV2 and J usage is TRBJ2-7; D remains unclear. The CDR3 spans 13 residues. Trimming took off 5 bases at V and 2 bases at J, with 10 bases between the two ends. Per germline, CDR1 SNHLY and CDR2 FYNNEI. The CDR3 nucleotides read TGTGCCAGCAGTATGCTGGGGACCTACGAGCAGTACTTC. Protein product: CASSMLGTYEQYF.

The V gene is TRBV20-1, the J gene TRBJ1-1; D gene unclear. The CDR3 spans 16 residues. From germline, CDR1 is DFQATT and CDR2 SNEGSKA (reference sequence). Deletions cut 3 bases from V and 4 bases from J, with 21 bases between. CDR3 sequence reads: CSASARHFPPSTEAFF. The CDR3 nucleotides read TGCAGTGCTAGCGCGCGTCACTTCCCCCCTTCCACTGAAGCTTTCTTT.

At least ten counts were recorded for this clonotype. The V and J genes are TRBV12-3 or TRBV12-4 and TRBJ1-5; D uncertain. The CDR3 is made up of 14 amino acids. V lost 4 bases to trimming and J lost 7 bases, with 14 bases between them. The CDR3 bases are TGTGCCAGCAGTTCGGTTGGACTGTTCCAGCCCCAGCATTTT. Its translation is CASSSVGLFQPQHF.

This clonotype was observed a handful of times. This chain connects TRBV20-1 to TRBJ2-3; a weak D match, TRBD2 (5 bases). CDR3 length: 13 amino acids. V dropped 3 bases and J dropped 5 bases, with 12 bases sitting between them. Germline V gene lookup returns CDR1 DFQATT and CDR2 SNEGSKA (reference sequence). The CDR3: CSASRTRGDTQYF. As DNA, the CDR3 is TGCAGTGCTAGTAGGACCCGGGGAGATACGCAGTATTTT.

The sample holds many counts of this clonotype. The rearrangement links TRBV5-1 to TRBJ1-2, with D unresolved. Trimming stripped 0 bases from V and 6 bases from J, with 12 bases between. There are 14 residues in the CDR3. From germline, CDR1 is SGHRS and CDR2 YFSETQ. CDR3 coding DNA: TGCGCCAGCAGCTTGGGTCCAGAGACGGATGGCTACACCTTC. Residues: CASSLGPETDGYTF.

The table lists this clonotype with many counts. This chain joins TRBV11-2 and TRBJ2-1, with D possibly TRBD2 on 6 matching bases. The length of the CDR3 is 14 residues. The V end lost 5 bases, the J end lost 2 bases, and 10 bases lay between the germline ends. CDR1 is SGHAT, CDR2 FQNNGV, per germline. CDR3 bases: TGTGCCAGCAGCCCCCGGACTACCTACAATGAGCAGTTCTTC. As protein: CASSPRTTYNEQFF.

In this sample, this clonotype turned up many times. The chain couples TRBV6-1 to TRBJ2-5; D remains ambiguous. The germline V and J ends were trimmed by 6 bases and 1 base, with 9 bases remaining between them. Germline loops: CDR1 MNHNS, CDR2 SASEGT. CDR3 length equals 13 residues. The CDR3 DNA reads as TGTGCCAGCAGCGTGGGGATCCAAGAGACCCAGTACTTC. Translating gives CASSVGIQETQYF.

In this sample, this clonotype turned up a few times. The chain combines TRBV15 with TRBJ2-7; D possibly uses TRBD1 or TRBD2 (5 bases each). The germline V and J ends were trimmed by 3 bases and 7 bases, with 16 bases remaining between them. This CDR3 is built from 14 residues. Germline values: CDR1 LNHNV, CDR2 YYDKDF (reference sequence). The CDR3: CATSSYTRGDEQYF. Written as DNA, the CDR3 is TGTGCCACCAGCAGCTACACCCGAGGGGATGAGCAGTACTTC.

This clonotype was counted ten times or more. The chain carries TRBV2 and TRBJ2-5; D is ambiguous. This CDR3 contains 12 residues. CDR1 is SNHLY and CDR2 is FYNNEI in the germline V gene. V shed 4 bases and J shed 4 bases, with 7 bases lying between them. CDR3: CASSATIETQYF. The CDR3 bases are TGTGCCAGCAGTGCAACAATAGAGACCCAGTACTTC.

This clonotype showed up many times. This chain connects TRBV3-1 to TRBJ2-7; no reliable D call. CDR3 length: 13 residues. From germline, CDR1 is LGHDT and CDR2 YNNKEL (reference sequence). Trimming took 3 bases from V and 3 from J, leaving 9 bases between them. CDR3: CASSHASVYEQYF. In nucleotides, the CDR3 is TGTGCCAGCAGCCATGCCAGTGTCTACGAGCAGTACTTC.

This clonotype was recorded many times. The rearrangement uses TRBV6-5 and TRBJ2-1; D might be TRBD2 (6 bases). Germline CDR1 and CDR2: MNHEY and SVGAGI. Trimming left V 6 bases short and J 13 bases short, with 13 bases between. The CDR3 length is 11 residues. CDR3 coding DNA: TGTGCCAGCAGAAAGTTAGCGGCTCAGTTCTTC. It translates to CASRKLAAQFF.

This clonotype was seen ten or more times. For the CDR3, the DNA is TGTGCCAGCAGCCATTCACCTAGGGAGGATACGCAGTATTTT. This encodes CASSHSPREDTQYF. The chain combines TRBV3-1 with TRBJ2-3; a weak D match, TRBD2 (5 bases). Between the trimmed V and J ends, which lost 3 bases and 6 bases, there was a span of 13 bases. From germline, CDR1 is LGHDT and CDR2 YNNKEL (reference sequence). This CDR3 has 14 residues.

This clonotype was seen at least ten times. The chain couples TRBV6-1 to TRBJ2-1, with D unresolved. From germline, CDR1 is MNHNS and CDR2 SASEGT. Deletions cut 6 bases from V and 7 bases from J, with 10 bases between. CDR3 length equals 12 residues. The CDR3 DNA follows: TGTGCCAGCAGCCAAGTACAGAATGAGCAGTTCTTC. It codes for CASSQVQNEQFF.

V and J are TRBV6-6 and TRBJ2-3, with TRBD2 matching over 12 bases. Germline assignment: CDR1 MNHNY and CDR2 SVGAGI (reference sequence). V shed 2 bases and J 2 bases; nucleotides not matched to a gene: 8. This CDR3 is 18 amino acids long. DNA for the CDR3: TGTGCCAGCAGTTACCGGACCGGACTAGCGGGAAACACAGATACGCAGTATTTT. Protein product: CASSYRTGLAGNTDTQYF.

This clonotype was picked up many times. The CDR3 DNA follows: TGTGCCAGCAGCCAACTAGTTTACACAGATACGCAGTATTTT. It codes for CASSQLVYTDTQYF. The chain has TRBV11-2 and TRBJ2-3; a weak D match, TRBD2 (5 bases). Trimming left V 5 bases short and J 2 bases short, with 11 bases between. CDR1 is SGHAT, CDR2 FQNNGV, per germline. The CDR3 runs 14 residues.

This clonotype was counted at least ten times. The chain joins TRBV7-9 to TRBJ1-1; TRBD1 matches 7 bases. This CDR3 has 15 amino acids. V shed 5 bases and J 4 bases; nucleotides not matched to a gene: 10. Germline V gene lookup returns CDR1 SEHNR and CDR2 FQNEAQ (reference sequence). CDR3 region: CASSRRQGIGTEAFF. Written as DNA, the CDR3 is TGTGCCAGCAGCCGCCGACAGGGTATTGGCACTGAAGCTTTCTTT.

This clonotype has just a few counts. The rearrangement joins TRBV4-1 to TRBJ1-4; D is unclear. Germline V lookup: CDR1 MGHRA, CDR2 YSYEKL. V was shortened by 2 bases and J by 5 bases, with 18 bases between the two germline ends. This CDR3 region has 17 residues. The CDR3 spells CASSQRHWAGENEKLFF. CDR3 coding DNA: TGCGCCAGCAGCCAAAGGCATTGGGCAGGCGAAAATGAAAAACTGTTTTTT.